The clone carrying this T cell receptor beta chain has more than one count but fewer than ten. The antigen is unknown. Individuals with alopecia areata gave both lesional scalp punch biopsies and peripheral blood for collection. In each case, RNA was isolated and then reverse transcribed into cDNA as the sequencing template. Clones were read by immunoSEQ multiplex PCR, and TCRdb kept only the in-frame ones, dropping some. The sample includes more than 150,000 clones, approximately 56% of them seen just once. The CDR3 extends over 15 amino acids. The V gene's germline CDR1 is MNHEY and CDR2 SVGAGI. V was cut by 6 bases and J by 8 bases, with 19 bases left in between. This entry is derived from a study of CD8+ T cells in alopecia areata. Whole-study context: Patients in the treated group were given tofacitinib by mouth, 5 to 10 mg twice a day.

Study conclusions and caveats: Although TCR sharing was seen in mice, sharing across patients was less clear, possibly for HLA-related reasons. Normal scalp showed lower clonality than lesional scalp, especially alopecia totalis/universalis.

This chain links TRBV6-5 with TRBJ2-2; TRBD1 is a possible D gene (7 bases). The specimen was CD4+ T cells sorted from blood, collected at week 0. The TCR comes from a human donor with alopecia areata. The CDR3 DNA reads TGTGCCAGCAGGCCGCGCGGGACAGAGAGAGGGGAGCTGTTTTTT. Translated, it gives CASRPRGTERGELFF.